The rows below give T cell receptor beta chains drawn from one sample of a study of early T cells in non-severe SARS-CoV-2 infection. TCRdb ran MiXCR on the 5' RACE reads and lists one entry per CDR3 protein. The table has tens of thousands of distinct CDR3 sequences, approximately 5% seen once. Sequenced material: whole blood. The receptors here all came from an adult who was a healthcare worker with PCR-confirmed SARS-CoV-2 infection or an uninfected control (not recorded which). Each CDR3 is given without its conserved first and last residue. Fields, in order: clone size, V gene, J gene, CDR3 protein. Clone size is stated in some rows and not others, as once, few, many or a class when expanded.

clone size: medium-sized
V gene: TRBV18
J gene: TRBJ1-3
CDR3 protein: ASSPSPGLIGNTIY

clone size: many
V gene: TRBV7-9
J gene: TRBJ1-1
CDR3 protein: ASSLVTGGDGNTEAF

clone size: many
V gene: TRBV20-1
J gene: TRBJ1-1
CDR3 protein: SAPPSGLLNTEAF

clone size: many
V gene: TRBV7-2
J gene: TRBJ1-2
CDR3 protein: ASSPRTRRYGYT

clone size: many
V gene: TRBV9
J gene: TRBJ2-7
CDR3 protein: ASSMGPSYEQY

clone size: NA
V gene: TRBV13
J gene: TRBJ1-1
CDR3 protein: ASSLGPIDAF

clone size: many
V gene: TRBV19
J gene: TRBJ1-4
CDR3 protein: ASRRQLNEKLF

clone size: many
V gene: TRBV7-9
J gene: TRBJ1-2
CDR3 protein: ASSAQPNYGYT

clone size: many
V gene: TRBV13
J gene: TRBJ2-2
CDR3 protein: ASSSVVAGELF

clone size: many
V gene: TRBV12-5
J gene: TRBJ1-6
CDR3 protein: ASGDRRGTGDNSPLH

clone size: few
V gene: TRBV19
J gene: TRBJ1-5
CDR3 protein: ASSHKGTSNQPQH

clone size: many
V gene: TRBV12-3/TRBV12-4
J gene: TRBJ2-7
CDR3 protein: ASRKPGQFYEQY

clone size: NA
V gene: TRBV12-3/TRBV12-4
J gene: TRBJ2-7
CDR3 protein: ASSLGTYEQY

clone size: many
V gene: TRBV12-3/TRBV12-4
J gene: TRBJ1-1
CDR3 protein: ASSPSGAEAF

clone size: NA
V gene: TRBV7-8
J gene: TRBJ2-2
CDR3 protein: ASISRGGIRPGGELF

clone size: NA
V gene: TRBV27
J gene: TRBJ2-3
CDR3 protein: ASSPTRTGGGQY

clone size: many
V gene: TRBV11-2
J gene: TRBJ2-5
CDR3 protein: ASSSTGGLETQY

clone size: NA
V gene: TRBV7-9
J gene: TRBJ1-1
CDR3 protein: ASSSFPDSEAF

clone size: many
V gene: TRBV2
J gene: TRBJ2-2
CDR3 protein: ASSHFKGTGELF

clone size: many
V gene: TRBV12-3/TRBV12-4
J gene: TRBJ2-7
CDR3 protein: ASGNGEQY

clone size: many
V gene: TRBV2
J gene: TRBJ2-7
CDR3 protein: AGVGGLDYEQY

clone size: many
V gene: TRBV6-2/TRBV6-3
J gene: TRBJ2-5
CDR3 protein: ASSYPRTDQETQY

clone size: many
V gene: TRBV5-1
J gene: TRBJ2-5
CDR3 protein: ASSLGSGGETQY

clone size: many
V gene: TRBV7-2
J gene: TRBJ2-1
CDR3 protein: ASSLAEGGPLHEQF

clone size: many
V gene: TRBV12-3/TRBV12-4
J gene: TRBJ2-5
CDR3 protein: ASSFLRRETQY

clone size: many
V gene: TRBV30
J gene: TRBJ1-5
CDR3 protein: AWRQRGTGFQPQH

clone size: NA
V gene: TRBV7-2
J gene: TRBJ1-1
CDR3 protein: ASSLDPSRPFVNTEAF

clone size: many
V gene: TRBV20-1
J gene: TRBJ1-1
CDR3 protein: SARMGQGGPEAF

clone size: many
V gene: TRBV6-5
J gene: TRBJ1-2
CDR3 protein: ASSLKGVDAPYGYT

clone size: many
V gene: TRBV20-1
J gene: TRBJ1-2
CDR3 protein: SALSYYGYT

clone size: few
V gene: TRBV20-1
J gene: TRBJ2-7
CDR3 protein: SAWVKDRVIYEQY

clone size: many
V gene: TRBV11-2
J gene: TRBJ2-2
CDR3 protein: ASSLDFRANTGELF

clone size: NA
V gene: TRBV12-3/TRBV12-4
J gene: TRBJ1-6
CDR3 protein: ASSRKLSPLH

clone size: many
V gene: TRBV12-3/TRBV12-4
J gene: TRBJ2-5
CDR3 protein: ASSLTSGGMKTQY

clone size: many
V gene: TRBV29-1
J gene: TRBJ2-5
CDR3 protein: SYSRLQETQY

clone size: few
V gene: TRBV29-1
J gene: TRBJ1-1
CDR3 protein: SAGAGVNTEAF

clone size: many
V gene: TRBV27
J gene: TRBJ2-7
CDR3 protein: ASSPGQGSSYEQY

clone size: NA
V gene: TRBV7-9
J gene: TRBJ2-7
CDR3 protein: ASSPIRTYKLYEQY

clone size: NA
V gene: TRBV12-3/TRBV12-4
J gene: TRBJ2-7
CDR3 protein: ASRSGGLPGEQY

clone size: NA
V gene: TRBV20-1
J gene: TRBJ2-5
CDR3 protein: SAGRETQY

clone size: many
V gene: TRBV4-1
J gene: TRBJ2-7
CDR3 protein: ASSLVVGVSLYEQY

clone size: many
V gene: TRBV20-1
J gene: TRBJ2-1
CDR3 protein: SAPLYLPRQGRYNEQF

clone size: NA
V gene: TRBV3-1
J gene: TRBJ1-1
CDR3 protein: ASSQVDGGQAF

clone size: many
V gene: TRBV20-1
J gene: TRBJ2-1
CDR3 protein: SAPGTRFNEQF

clone size: NA
V gene: TRBV5-1
J gene: TRBJ2-3
CDR3 protein: ASRSTGLAGGKNTQY

clone size: many
V gene: TRBV25-1
J gene: TRBJ1-1
CDR3 protein: ASSAPGTGFFVAEAF

clone size: many
V gene: TRBV6-6
J gene: TRBJ2-1
CDR3 protein: ASNPGQGYNEQF